This T cell receptor beta chain was captured in a study of blood T cell repertoires in COVID-19. Looking at the study overall: Sites in the United States, Italy and Spain provided acute and convalescent COVID-19 samples.

Germline CDR1 SGHRS, CDR2 YFSETQ. This CDR3 has 14 amino acids. After removal of 6 bases from V and 2 bases from J, the junction contained 2 bases not matched to a gene. Sequencing was performed with immunoSEQ multiplex PCR; in TCRdb, only in-frame clones are kept and a portion is missing. The table includes around 49,000 clones, 80% to 95% detected once. This TCR was sampled from a man in his 60s with COVID-19, enrolled during active disease. The genes are TRBV5-1 and TRBJ2-2; 9 bases are a match to TRBD2. The sample consisted of peripheral blood. The CDR3 spells CASKREVNTGELFF. The DNA for the CDR3 is TGCGCCAGCAAGCGGGAGGTAAACACCGGGGAGCTGTTTTTT.